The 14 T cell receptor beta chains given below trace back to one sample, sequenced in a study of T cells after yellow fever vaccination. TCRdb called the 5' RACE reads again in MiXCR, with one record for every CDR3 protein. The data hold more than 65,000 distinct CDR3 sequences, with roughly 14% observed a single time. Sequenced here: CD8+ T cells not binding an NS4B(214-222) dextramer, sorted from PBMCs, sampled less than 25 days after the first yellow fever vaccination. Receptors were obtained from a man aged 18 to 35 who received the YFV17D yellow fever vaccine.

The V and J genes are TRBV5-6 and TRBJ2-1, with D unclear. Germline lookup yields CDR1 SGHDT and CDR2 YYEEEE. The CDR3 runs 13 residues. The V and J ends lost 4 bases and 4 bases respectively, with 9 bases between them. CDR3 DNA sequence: TGTGCCAGCAGCCCGACGGAGTACAATGAGCAGTTCTTC. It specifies CASSPTEYNEQFF.

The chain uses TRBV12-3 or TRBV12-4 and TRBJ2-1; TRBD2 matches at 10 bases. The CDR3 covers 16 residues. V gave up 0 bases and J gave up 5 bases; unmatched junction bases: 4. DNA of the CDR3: TGTGCCAGCAGTTTAGCGTTAGCGGGGGGAAACAATGAGCAGTTCTTC. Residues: CASSLALAGGNNEQFF.

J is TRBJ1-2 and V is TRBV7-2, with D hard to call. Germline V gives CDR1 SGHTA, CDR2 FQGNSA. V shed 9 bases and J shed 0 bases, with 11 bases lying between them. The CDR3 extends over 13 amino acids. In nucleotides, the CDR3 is TGTGCCAGAAACGAGAGAGCTAACTATGGCTACACCTTC. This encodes CARNERANYGYTF. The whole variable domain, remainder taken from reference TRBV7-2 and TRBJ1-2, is GAGVSQSPSNKVTEKGKDVELRCDPISGHTALYWYRQSLGQGLEFLIYFQGNSAPDKSGLPSDRFSAERTGGSVSTLTIQRTQQEDSAVYLCARNERANYGYTFGSGTRLTVV.

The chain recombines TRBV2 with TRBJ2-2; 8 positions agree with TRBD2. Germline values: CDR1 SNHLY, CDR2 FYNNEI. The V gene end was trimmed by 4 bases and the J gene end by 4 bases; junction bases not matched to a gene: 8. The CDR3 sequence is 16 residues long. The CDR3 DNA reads TGTGCCAGCAGTGTCCCGGGACTAGTGGGCACCGGGGAGCTGTTTTTT. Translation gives CASSVPGLVGTGELFF.

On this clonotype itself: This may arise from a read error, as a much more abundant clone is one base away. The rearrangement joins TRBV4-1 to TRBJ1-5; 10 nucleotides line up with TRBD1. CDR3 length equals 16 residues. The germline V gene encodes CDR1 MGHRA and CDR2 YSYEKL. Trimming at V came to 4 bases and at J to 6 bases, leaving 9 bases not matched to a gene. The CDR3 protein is CASSPPNGTGVQPQHF. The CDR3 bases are TGCGCCAGCAGCCCCCCCAACGGGACAGGGGTTCAGCCCCAGCATTTT.

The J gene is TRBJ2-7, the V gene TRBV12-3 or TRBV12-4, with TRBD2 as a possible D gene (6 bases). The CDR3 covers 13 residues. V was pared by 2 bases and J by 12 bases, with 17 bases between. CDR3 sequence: CASSLSARSGGYF. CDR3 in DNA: TGTGCCAGCAGTTTATCGGCCCGTAGCGGAGGGTACTTC.

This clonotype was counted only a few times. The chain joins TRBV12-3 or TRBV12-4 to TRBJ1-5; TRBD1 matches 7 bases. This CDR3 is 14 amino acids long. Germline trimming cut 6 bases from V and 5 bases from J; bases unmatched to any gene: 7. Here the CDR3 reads CASSSSTGDQPQHF. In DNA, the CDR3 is TGTGCCAGCAGCTCTTCAACAGGGGATCAGCCCCAGCATTTT.

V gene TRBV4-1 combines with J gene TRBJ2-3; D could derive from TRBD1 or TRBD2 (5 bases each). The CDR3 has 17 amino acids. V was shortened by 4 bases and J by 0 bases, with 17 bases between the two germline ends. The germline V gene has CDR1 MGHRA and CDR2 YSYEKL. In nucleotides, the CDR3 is TGCGCCAGCAGCCCCAACGGGGCCCTGGTAAGCACAGATACGCAGTATTTT. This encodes CASSPNGALVSTDTQYF.

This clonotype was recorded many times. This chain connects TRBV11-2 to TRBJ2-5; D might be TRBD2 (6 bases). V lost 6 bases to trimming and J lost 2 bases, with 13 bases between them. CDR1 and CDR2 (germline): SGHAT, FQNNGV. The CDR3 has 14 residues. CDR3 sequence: CASRTGLGQETQYF. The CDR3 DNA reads TGTGCCAGCAGAACGGGACTGGGGCAAGAGACCCAGTACTTC.

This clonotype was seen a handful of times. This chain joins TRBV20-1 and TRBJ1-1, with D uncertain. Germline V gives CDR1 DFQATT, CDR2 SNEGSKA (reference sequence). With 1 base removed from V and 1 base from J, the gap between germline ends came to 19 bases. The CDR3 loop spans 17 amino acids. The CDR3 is CSARAFLPGPENTEAFF. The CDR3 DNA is TGCAGTGCTAGAGCATTCCTCCCCGGGCCCGAGAACACTGAAGCTTTCTTT.

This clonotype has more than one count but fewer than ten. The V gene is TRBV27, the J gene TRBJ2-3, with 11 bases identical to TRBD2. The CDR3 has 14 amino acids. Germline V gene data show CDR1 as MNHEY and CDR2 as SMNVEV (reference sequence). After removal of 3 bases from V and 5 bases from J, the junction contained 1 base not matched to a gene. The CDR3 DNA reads TGTGCCAGCAGTTTTGGACTAGCGGGAGATACGCAGTATTTT. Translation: CASSFGLAGDTQYF.

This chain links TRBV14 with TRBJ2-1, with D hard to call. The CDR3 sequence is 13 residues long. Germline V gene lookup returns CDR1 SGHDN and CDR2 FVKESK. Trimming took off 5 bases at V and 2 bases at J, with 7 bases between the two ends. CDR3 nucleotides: TGTGCCAGCAGCACCGCGACCTACAATGAGCAGTTCTTC. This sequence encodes CASSTATYNEQFF.

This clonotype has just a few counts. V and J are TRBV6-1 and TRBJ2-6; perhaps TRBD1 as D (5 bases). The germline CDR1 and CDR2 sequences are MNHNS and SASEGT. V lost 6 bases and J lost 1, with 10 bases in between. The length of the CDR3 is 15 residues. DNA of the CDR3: TGTGCCAGCAGCACGACAGCTTCTGGGGCCAACGTCCTGACTTTC. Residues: CASSTTASGANVLTF.

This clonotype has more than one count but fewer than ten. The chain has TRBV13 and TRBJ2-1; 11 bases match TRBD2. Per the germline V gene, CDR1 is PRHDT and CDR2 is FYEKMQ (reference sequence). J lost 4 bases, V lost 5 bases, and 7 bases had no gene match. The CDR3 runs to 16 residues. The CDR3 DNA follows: TGTGCCAGCAGCGACGCCGGGACTAGCGGTTACAATGAGCAGTTCTTC. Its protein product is CASSDAGTSGYNEQFF.